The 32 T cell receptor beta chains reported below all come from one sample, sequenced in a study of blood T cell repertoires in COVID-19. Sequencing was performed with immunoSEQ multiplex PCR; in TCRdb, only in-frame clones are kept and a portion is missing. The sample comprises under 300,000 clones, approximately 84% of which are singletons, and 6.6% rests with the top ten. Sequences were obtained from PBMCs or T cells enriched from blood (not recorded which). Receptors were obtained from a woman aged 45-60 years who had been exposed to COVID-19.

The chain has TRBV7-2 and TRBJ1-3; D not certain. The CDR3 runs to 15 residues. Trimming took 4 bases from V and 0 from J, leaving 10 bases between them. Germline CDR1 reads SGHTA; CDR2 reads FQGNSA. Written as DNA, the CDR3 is TGTGCCAGCAGCTCCCCGGGGTTCTCTGGAAACACCATATATTTT. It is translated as CASSSPGFSGNTIYF.

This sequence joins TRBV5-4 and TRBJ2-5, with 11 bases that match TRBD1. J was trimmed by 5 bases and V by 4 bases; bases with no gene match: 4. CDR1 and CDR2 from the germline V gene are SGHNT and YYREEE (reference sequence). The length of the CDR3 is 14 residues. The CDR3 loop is CASSRTGGKETQYF. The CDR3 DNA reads TGTGCCAGCAGCAGGACAGGGGGCAAGGAGACCCAGTACTTC.

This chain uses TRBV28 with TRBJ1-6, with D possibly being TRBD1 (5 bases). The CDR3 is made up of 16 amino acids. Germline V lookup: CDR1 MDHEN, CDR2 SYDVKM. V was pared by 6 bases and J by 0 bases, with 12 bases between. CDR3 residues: CASRSTASSYNSPLHF. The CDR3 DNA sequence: TGTGCCAGCAGGTCGACAGCTAGCTCCTATAATTCACCCCTCCACTTT.

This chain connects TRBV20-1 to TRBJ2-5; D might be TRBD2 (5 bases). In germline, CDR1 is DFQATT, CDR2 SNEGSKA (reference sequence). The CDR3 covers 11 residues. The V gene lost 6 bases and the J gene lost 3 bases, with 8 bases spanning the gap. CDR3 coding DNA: TGCAGTGCCAGCGGTGAAGAGACCCAGTACTTC. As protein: CSASGEETQYF.

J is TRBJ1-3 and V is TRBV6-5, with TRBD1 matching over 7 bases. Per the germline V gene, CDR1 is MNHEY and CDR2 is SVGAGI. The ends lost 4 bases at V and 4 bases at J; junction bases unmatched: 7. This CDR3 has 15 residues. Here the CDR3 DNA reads TGTGCCAGCAGTTCGAGGGGGCTTGTGGGAAACACCATATATTTT. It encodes CASSSRGLVGNTIYF.

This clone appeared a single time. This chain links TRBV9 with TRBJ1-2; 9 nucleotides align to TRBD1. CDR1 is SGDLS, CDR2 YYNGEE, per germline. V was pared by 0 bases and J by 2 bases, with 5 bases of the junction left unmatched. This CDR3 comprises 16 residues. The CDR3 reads CASSVALGQGNYGYTF. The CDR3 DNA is TGTGCCAGCAGCGTAGCTCTAGGACAGGGGAACTATGGCTACACCTTC.

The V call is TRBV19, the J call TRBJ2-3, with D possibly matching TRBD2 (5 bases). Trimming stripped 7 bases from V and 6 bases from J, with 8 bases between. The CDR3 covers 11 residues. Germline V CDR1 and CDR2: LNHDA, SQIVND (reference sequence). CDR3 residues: CASKEEDTQYF. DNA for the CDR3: TGTGCCAGTAAGGAGGAGGATACGCAGTATTTT.

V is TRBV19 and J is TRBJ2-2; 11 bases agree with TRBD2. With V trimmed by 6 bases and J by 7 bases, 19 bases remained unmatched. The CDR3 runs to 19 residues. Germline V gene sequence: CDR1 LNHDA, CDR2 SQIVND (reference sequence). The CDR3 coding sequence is TGTGCCAGTAGGACCCAATATAGCGGGGGGGCCGAGTATAACGGGGAGCTGTTTTTT. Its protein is CASRTQYSGGAEYNGELFF.

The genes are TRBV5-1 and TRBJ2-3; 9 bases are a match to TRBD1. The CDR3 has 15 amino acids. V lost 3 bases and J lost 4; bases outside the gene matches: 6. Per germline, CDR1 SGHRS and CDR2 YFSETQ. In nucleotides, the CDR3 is TGCGCCAGCAGCTCAGGACAGGGGAACGCAGATACGCAGTATTTT. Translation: CASSSGQGNADTQYF.

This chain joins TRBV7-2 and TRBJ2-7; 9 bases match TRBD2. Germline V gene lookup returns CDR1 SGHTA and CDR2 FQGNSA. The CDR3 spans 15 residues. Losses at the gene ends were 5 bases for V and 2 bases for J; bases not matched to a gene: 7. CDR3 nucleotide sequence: TGTGCCAGCAGCATTAGCGGGGGCCTAGCCTACGAGCAGTACTTC. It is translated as CASSISGGLAYEQYF.

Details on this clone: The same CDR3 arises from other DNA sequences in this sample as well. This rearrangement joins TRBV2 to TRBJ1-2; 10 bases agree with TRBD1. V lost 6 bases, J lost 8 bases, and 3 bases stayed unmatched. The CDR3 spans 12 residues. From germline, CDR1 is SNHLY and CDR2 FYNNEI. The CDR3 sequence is CASSGTGDGYTF. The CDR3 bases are TGTGCCAGCAGCGGGACAGGGGACGGCTACACCTTC.

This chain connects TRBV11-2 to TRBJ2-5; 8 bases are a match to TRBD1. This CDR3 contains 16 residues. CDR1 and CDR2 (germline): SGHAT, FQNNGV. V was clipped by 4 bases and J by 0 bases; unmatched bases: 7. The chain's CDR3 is CASSSQGATYQETQYF. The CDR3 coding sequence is TGTGCCAGCAGCTCCCAGGGGGCTACGTACCAAGAGACCCAGTACTTC.

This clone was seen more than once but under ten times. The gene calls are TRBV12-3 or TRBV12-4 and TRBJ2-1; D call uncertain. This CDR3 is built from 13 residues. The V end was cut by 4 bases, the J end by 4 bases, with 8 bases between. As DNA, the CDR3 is TGTGCCAGCAGTTCCGAACTTTACAATGAGCAGTTCTTC. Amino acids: CASSSELYNEQFF.

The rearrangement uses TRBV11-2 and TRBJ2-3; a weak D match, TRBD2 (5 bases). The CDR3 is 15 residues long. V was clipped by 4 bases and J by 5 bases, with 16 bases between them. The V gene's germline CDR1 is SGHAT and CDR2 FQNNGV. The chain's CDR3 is CASSSRAIGGDTQYF. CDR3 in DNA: TGTGCCAGCAGCTCCCGGGCGATTGGAGGAGATACGCAGTATTTT.

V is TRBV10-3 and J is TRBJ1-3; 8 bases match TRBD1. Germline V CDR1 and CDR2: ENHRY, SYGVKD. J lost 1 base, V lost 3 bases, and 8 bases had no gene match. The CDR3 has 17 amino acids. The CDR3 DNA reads TGTGCCATCAGTGATATTATTGGGACAGGATCTGGAAACACCATATATTTT. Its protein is CAISDIIGTGSGNTIYF.

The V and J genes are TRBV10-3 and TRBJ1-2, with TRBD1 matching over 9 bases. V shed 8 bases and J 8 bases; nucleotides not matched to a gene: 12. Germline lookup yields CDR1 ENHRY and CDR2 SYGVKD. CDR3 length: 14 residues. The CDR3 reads CAIGGTGTIIGYTF. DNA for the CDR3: TGTGCCATCGGAGGGACAGGGACTATTATCGGCTACACCTTC.

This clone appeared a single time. CDR3 protein: CASSYRGKGSPLHF. Here the CDR3 DNA reads TGTGCCAGCAGCTACAGGGGAAAGGGTTCACCCCTCCACTTT. This chain links TRBV7-9 with TRBJ1-6; TRBD1 matches at 7 bases. In germline, CDR1 is SEHNR, CDR2 FQNEAQ (reference sequence). The CDR3 has 14 amino acids. Trimming at V came to 4 bases and at J to 9 bases, leaving 6 bases not matched to a gene.

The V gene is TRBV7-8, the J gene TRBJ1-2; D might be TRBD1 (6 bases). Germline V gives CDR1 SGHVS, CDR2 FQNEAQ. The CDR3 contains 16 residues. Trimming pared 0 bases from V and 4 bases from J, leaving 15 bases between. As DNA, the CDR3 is TGTGCCAGCAGCTTAGCCCCGGACAGCCGCTCCTATGGCTACACCTTC. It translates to CASSLAPDSRSYGYTF.

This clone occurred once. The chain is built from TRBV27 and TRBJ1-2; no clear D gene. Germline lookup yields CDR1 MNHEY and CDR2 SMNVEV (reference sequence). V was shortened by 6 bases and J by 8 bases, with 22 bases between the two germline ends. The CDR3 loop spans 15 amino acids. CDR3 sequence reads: CASSDRPGFLGGYTF. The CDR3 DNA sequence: TGTGCCAGCAGCGACCGGCCGGGGTTTTTGGGAGGCTACACCTTC.

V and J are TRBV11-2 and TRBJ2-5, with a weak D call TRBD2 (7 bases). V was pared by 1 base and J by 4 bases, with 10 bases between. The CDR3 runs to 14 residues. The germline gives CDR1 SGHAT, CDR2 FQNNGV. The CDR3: CASSLGGGRETQYF. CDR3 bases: TGTGCCAGCAGCTTAGGGGGGGGCCGAGAGACCCAGTACTTC. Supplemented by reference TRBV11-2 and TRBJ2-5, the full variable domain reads EAGVAQSPRYKIIEKRQSVAFWCNPISGHATLYWYQQILGQGPKLLIQFQNNGVVDDSQLPKDRFSAERLKGVDSTLKIQPAKLEDSAVYLCASSLGGGRETQYFGPGTRLLVL.

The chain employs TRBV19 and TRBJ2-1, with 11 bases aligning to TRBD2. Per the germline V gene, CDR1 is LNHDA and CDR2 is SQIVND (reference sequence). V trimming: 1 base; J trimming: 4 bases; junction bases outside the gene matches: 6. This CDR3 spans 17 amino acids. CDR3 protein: CASSIASGGTRYNEQFF. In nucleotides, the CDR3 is TGTGCCAGTAGTATAGCTAGCGGGGGGACCAGGTACAATGAGCAGTTCTTC.

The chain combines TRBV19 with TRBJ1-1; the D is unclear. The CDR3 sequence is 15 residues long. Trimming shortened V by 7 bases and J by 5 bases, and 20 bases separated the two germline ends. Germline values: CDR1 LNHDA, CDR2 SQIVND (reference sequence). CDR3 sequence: CASIIRRAGKTEAFF. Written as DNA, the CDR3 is TGTGCCAGTATAATCCGAAGGGCGGGAAAGACTGAAGCTTTCTTT.

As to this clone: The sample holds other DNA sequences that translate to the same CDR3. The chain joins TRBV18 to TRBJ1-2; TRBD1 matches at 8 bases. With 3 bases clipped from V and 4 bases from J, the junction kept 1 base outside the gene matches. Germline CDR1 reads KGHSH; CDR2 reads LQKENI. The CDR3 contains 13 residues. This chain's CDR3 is CASSPGQGYGYTF. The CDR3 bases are TGTGCCAGCTCACCCGGACAGGGCTATGGCTACACCTTC.

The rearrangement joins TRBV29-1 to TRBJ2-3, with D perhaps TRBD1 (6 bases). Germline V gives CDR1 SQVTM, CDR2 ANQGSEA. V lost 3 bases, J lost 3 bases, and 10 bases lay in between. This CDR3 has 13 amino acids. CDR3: CSVDPQGTDTQYF. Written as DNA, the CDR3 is TGCAGCGTTGACCCGCAGGGGACAGATACGCAGTATTTT.

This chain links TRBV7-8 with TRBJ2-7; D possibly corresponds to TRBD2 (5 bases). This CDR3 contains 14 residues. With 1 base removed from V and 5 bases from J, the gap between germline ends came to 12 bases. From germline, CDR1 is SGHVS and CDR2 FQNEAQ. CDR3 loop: CASSLGRRLNEQYF. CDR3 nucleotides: TGTGCCAGCAGCTTAGGACGGAGGCTGAACGAGCAGTACTTC.

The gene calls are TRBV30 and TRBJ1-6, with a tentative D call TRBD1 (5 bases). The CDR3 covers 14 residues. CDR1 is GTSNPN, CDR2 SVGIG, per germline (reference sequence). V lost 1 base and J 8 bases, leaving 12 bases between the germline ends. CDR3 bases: TGTGCCTGGAGTGAGGGCAGGGATGATTCACCCCTCCACTTT. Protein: CAWSEGRDDSPLHF.

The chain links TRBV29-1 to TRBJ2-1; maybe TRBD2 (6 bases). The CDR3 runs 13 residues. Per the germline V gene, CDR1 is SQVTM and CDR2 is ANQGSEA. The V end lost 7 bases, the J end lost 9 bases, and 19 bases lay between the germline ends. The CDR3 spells CSGLPGESSEQFF. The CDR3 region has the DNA TGCAGCGGGCTGCCGGGAGAAAGTAGTGAGCAGTTCTTC.

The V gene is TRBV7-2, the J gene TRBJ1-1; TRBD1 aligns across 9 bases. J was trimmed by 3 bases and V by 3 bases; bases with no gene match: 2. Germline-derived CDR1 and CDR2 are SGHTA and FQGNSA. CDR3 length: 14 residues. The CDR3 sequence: CASSFDRGDTEAFF. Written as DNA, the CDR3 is TGTGCCAGCAGCTTCGACAGGGGGGACACTGAAGCTTTCTTT. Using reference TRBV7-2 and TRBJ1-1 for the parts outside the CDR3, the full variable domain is GAGVSQSPSNKVTEKGKDVELRCDPISGHTALYWYRQSLGQGLEFLIYFQGNSAPDKSGLPSDRFSAERTGGSVSTLTIQRTQQEDSAVYLCASSFDRGDTEAFFGQGTRLTVV.

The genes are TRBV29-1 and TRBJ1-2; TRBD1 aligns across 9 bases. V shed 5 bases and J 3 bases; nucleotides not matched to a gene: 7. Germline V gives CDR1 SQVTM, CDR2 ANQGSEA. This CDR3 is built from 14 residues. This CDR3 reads CSVSPRTGDYGYTF. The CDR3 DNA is TGCAGCGTTTCCCCTAGGACAGGGGACTATGGCTACACCTTC.

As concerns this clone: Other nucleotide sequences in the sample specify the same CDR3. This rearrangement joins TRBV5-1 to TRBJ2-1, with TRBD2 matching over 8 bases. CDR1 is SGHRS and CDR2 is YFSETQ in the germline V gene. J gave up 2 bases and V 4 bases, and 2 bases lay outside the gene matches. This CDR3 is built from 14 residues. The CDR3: CASSPGGAYNEQFF. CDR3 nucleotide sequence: TGCGCCAGCAGCCCCGGGGGGGCCTACAATGAGCAGTTCTTC. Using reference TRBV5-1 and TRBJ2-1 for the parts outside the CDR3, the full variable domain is KAGVTQTPRYLIKTRGQQVTLSCSPISGHRSVSWYQQTPGQGLQFLFEYFSETQRNKGNFPGRFSGRQFSNSRSEMNVSTLELGDSALYLCASSPGGAYNEQFFGPGTRLTVL.

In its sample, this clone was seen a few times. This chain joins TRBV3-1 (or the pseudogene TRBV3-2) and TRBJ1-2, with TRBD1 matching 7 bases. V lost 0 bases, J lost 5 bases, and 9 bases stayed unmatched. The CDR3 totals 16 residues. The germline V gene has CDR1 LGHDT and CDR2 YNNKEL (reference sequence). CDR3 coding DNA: TGTGCCAGCAGCCAAGATGTGAGACAGGGAGTATATGGCTACACCTTC. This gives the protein CASSQDVRQGVYGYTF.

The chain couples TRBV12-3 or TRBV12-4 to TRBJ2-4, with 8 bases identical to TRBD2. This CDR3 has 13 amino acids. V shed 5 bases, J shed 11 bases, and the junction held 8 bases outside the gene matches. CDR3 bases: TGTGCCAGCAGTCCCTTAGGACTAGCAGTTCAGTACTTC. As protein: CASSPLGLAVQYF.